Presented here are 6 T cell receptor beta chains from one specimen sequenced in a study of T cells in Graves' hyperthyroidism and ophthalmopathy (dated by TCRdb to about 2019). The library was made by multiplex PCR. TCRdb records Illumina HiSeq 2000 as the sequencer. The TCR beta CDR3 regions were amplified from RNA transcripts. A first-round RT-PCR of the TCR CDR3 used the HTBI primer set with the Qiagen OneStep RT-PCR kit. TCRdb handled the public reads itself, with Q25 trimming in fastp and clone calling in MiXCR, and kept productive beta chains. Identical CDR3 protein sequences are pooled into one entry, listed with their most common genes and DNA. This sample is represented by 700,000 or so distinct CDR3 sequences; 13% to 15% of them were singletons. The top ten hold under 15% of the sample. Sequenced material: blood. The receptor set was obtained from a woman aged 45 to 65 with Graves' ophthalmopathy.

This chain links TRBV4-1 with TRBJ2-4; unclear D gene. Germline CDR1 is MGHRA and CDR2 is YSYEKL. This CDR3 contains 14 residues. V was pared by 1 base and J by 7 bases, with 11 bases between. CDR3 protein: CASSQVQAGNIQYF. CDR3 nucleotide sequence: TGCGCCAGCAGCCAAGTTCAGGCCGGGAACATTCAGTACTTC.

In its sample, this clonotype was seen once. A much larger clonotype is one base distant, so this may be a read error. The chain links TRBV12-3 or TRBV12-4 to TRBJ1-5; maybe TRBD1 (5 bases). The CDR3 has 12 amino acids. Written as DNA, the CDR3 is TGTGCCAGCAGTTACCCAGGGCAGCTCCAGCATTTT. Amino acid sequence: CASSYPGQLQHF.

This clonotype was found many times. The chain employs TRBV11-2 and TRBJ2-1, with 8 positions matching TRBD2. With V trimmed by 5 bases and J by 3 bases, 9 bases remained unmatched. This CDR3 region has 16 residues. In germline, CDR1 is SGHAT, CDR2 FQNNGV. DNA for the CDR3: TGTGCCAGCAGCCCAGTGAGCGGGAGCTTCTACAATGAGCAGTTCTTC. Amino acids: CASSPVSGSFYNEQFF.

This clonotype was counted many times. This sequence joins TRBV6-2 or TRBV6-3 and TRBJ1-1, with D uncertain. This CDR3 is built from 14 residues. CDR1 is MNHEY, CDR2 SVGEGT, per germline. The V and J ends lost 7 bases and 1 base respectively, with 13 bases between them. The CDR3 here is CASKPGGENTEAFF. The CDR3 nucleotides read TGTGCCAGCAAACCGGGAGGAGAGAACACTGAAGCTTTCTTT.

This rearrangement joins TRBV30 to TRBJ2-7, with 7 bases aligning to TRBD1. The CDR3 spans 14 residues. The ends lost 8 bases at V and 3 bases at J; junction bases unmatched: 13. Germline-derived CDR1 and CDR2 are GTSNPN and SVGIG (reference sequence). CDR3 in DNA: TGTGCCAGCACCTTGACAGGGTCCAACTACGAGCAGTACTTC. This sequence encodes CASTLTGSNYEQYF.

This clonotype was found many times. The chain combines TRBV18 with TRBJ2-5; 8 bases align to TRBD1. Germline trimming cut 3 bases from V and 5 bases from J; bases unmatched to any gene: 5. The germline V gene has CDR1 KGHSH and CDR2 LQKENI. The CDR3 is 14 residues long. The CDR3 DNA reads TGTGCCAGCTCACCGGGACAGGCGTACGAGACCCAGTACTTC. Translation: CASSPGQAYETQYF.